Below are 7 T cell receptor beta chains sequenced from a single sample in a study of T cells in Graves' hyperthyroidism and ophthalmopathy. TCR beta CDR3 region amplification was performed from RNA transcripts. First-round RT-PCR with HTBI primers amplified the TCR CDR3 region. TCRdb fed the multiplex PCR reads into MiXCR, producing one record per CDR3 protein. The table lists more than 300,000 distinct CDR3 sequences, about 14% of them singletons. Sequencing was done on a sample of blood. These receptors all stem from an older woman with Graves' hyperthyroidism.

This clonotype was found a few times. The chain couples TRBV7-2 to TRBJ2-2; D tentatively reads TRBD1 or TRBD2 (5 bases each). Germline-derived CDR1 and CDR2 are SGHTA and FQGNSA. There are 15 residues in the CDR3. The V and J ends lost 3 bases and 8 bases respectively, with 16 bases between them. The CDR3 here is CASSLTRGKQGELFF. CDR3 in DNA: TGTGCCAGCAGCTTGACCCGGGGCAAACAAGGGGAGCTGTTTTTT.

This clonotype appeared many times. V and J are TRBV27 and TRBJ1-1; tentatively, D is TRBD1 (6 bases). Germline V gene lookup returns CDR1 MNHEY and CDR2 SMNVEV (reference sequence). The CDR3 has 14 amino acids. Trimming left V 7 bases short and J 11 bases short, with 23 bases between. CDR3 protein: CASKVRGAQGAAFF. The DNA of the CDR3 is TGTGCCAGCAAGGTGAGGGGGGCTCAAGGAGCTGCTTTCTTT.

This clonotype was counted a few times. The CDR3: CSVLGGAEAFF. The CDR3 DNA sequence: TGCAGCGTCCTTGGGGGGGCTGAAGCTTTCTTT. The chain is built from TRBV29-1 and TRBJ1-1, with D possibly being TRBD1 (5 bases). V lost 6 bases to trimming and J lost 6 bases, with 11 bases between them. The CDR3 covers 11 residues. The germline CDR1 and CDR2 sequences are SQVTM and ANQGSEA.

Many counts were recorded for this clonotype. The rearrangement joins TRBV5-5 to TRBJ2-1; D is perhaps TRBD2 (6 bases). This CDR3 comprises 15 residues. The ends were cut back, 2 bases at V and 2 bases at J, with 11 bases in the middle. In germline, CDR1 is SGHKS, CDR2 YYEKEE (reference sequence). The DNA for the CDR3 is TGTGCCAGCAGCTTCCTAGCGAACACCTACAATGAGCAGTTCTTC. As protein: CASSFLANTYNEQFF.

As regards this clonotype: This may come from a read error, since a much larger clone is one base off. The gene calls are TRBV28 and TRBJ1-6; D ambiguous. The length of the CDR3 is 15 residues. Germline V CDR1 and CDR2: MDHEN, SYDVKM. The CDR3 nucleotides read TGTGCCGGCAGTCCCCCAGGCGGACATAATTCACCCCTCCACTTT. It specifies CAGSPPGGHNSPLHF.

This clonotype was seen at least ten times. CDR3 residues: CSASPLLLVSNPYNEQFF. CDR3 bases: TGCAGTGCTTCCCCCCTACTACTAGTTTCGAACCCATACAATGAGCAGTTCTTC. The chain employs TRBV20-1 and TRBJ2-1, with D perhaps matching TRBD2 (5 bases). Germline-derived CDR1 and CDR2 are DFQATT and SNEGSKA (reference sequence). Trimming took 5 bases from V and 4 from J, leaving 27 bases between them. The CDR3 has 18 amino acids.

The sample holds many counts of this clonotype. The chain combines TRBV12-3 or TRBV12-4 with TRBJ1-1; D remains unclear. Trimming removed 7 bases from V and 3 bases from J, with 6 bases in between. The CDR3 extends over 11 amino acids. This CDR3 is CASTRDTEAFF. The CDR3 DNA follows: TGTGCCAGCACCAGAGACACTGAAGCTTTCTTT.